The sequence of this T cell receptor (beta chain) was determined in a study of cytomegalovirus exposure and HLA in healthy donors. Per germline, CDR1 SNHLY and CDR2 FYNNEI. The CDR3 runs 17 residues. Trimming stripped 8 bases from V and 6 bases from J, with 26 bases between. The PCR was carried out with 60 Vbeta primers and 13 Jbeta primers. TCRdb's copy holds only in-frame clones and misses some; the assay was immunoSEQ multiplex PCR. Of about 140,000 clones in the sample, about 77% were seen once. Findings and caveats of the study: About 87% or about 30% of the time was how often most TCR beta V segments were productive, according to an earlier analysis.

On this clone itself: Its specificity is not known.

The TCR was taken from a female donor in good health and CMV-seronegative. The chain carries TRBV2 and TRBJ1-5, with D possibly being TRBD1 (6 bases). Sequenced input: PBMCs. In DNA, the CDR3 is TGTGCCAGCCGATCGAGGAGAACAGGGCTTGAGGGTCAGCCCCAGCATTTT. Translating gives CASRSRRTGLEGQPQHF.